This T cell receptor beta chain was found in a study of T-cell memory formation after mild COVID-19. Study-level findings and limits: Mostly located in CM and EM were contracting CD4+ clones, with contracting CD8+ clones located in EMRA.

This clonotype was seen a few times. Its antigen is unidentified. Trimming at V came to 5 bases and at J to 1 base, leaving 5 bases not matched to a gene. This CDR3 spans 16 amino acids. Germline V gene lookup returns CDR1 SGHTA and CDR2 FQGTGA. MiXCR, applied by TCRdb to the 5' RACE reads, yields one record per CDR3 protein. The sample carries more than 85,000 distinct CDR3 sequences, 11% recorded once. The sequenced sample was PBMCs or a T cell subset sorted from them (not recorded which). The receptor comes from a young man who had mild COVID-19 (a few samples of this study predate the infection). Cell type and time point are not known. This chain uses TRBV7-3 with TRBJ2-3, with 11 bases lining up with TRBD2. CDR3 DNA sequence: TGTGCCAGCAGCCCCTTAGCGGGGGGGCGCACAGATACGCAGTATTTT. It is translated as CASSPLAGGRTDTQYF. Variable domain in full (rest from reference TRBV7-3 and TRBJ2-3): GAGVSQTPSNKVTEKGKYVELRCDPISGHTALYWYRQSLGQGPEFLIYFQGTGAADDSGLPNDRFFAVRPEGSVSTLKIQRTERGDSAVYLCASSPLAGGRTDTQYFGPGTRLTVL.